The entry that follows covers one T cell receptor (beta chain) sequence. Next came a second PCR, run for about 6 to 11 cycles, which used a sample-barcoded 5' primer along with a J-beta primer mix. The template-switch adaptor, which had 12 random nucleotides, put a tag on each cDNA molecule. Each sample yielded at least 2.5 million CDR3-containing paired-end reads. TCRdb fed the 5' RACE reads into MiXCR, producing one record per CDR3 protein. Seen here are 1.2 million to 1.5 million distinct CDR3 sequences, roughly 60% observed once, and the top ten hold 6.5% to 8%. There were at least 5.5 micrograms of total RNA extracted from every sample. These data are taken from a study of blood T cells in healthy people across ages. The wider study: In model experiments, template switching was able to capture about one barcoded beta molecule for every two T cells that were present.

The CDR3 length is 12 residues. V shed 0 bases and J shed 5 bases, with 4 bases lying between them. Germline lookup yields CDR1 LGHNT and CDR2 FRNRAP. The V and J genes are TRBV12-5 and TRBJ2-5; D remains ambiguous. The receptor was isolated from a man between 18 and 29 years old in good health. Sample: blood. The CDR3 protein is CASGLVEETQYF. The CDR3 region has the DNA TGTGCTAGTGGTTTGGTGGAGGAGACCCAGTACTTC.